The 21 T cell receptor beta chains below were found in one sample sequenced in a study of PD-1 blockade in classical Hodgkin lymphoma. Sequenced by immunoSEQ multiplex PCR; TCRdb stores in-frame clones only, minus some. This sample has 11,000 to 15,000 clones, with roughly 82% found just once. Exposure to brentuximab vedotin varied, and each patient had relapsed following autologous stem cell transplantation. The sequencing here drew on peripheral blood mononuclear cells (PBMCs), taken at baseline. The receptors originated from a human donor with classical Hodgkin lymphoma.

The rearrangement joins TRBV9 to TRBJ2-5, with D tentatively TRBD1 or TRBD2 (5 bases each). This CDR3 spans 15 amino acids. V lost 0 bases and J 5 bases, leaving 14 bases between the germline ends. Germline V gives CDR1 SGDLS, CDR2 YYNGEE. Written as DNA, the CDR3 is TGTGCCAGCAGCGTAGATTCCAGAGGGGTCGAGACCCAGTACTTC. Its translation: CASSVDSRGVETQYF.

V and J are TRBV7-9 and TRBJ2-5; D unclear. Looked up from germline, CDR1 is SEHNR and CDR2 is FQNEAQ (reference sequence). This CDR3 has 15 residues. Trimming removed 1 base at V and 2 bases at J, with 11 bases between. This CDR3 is CASSLGRRSQETQYF. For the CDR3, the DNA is TGTGCCAGCAGCTTAGGACGCAGGTCGCAAGAGACCCAGTACTTC.

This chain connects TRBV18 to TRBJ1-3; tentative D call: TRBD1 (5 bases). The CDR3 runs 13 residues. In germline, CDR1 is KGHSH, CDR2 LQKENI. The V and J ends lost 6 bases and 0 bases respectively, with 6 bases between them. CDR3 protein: CASSDISGNTIYF. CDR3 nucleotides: TGTGCCAGCTCGGACATCTCTGGAAACACCATATATTTT.

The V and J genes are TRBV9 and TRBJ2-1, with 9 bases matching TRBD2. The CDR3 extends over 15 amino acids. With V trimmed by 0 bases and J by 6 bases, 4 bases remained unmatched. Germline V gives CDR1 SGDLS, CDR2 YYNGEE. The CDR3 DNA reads TGTGCCAGCAGCGTAGGGCGGGGGGGCTTCAATGAGCAGTTCTTC. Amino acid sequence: CASSVGRGGFNEQFF. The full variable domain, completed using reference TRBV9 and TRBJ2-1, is DSGVTQTPKHLITATGQRVTLRCSPRSGDLSVYWYQQSLDQGLQFLIQYYNGEERAKGNILERFSAQQFPDLHSELNLSSLELGDSALYFCASSVGRGGFNEQFFGPGTRLTVL.

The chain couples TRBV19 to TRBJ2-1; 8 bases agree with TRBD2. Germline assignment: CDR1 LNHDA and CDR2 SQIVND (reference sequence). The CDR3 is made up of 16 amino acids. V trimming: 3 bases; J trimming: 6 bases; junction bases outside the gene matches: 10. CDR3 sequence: CASSIGGTAGGNEQFF. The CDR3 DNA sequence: TGTGCCAGTAGTATTGGGGGGACGGCGGGAGGCAATGAGCAGTTCTTC.

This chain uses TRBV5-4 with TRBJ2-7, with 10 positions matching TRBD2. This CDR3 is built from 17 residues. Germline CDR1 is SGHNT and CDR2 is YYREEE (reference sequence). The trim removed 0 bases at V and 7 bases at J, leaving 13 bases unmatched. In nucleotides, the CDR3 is TGTGCCAGCAGCTTGGGGGAGACGACTAGCGGGCGAAGGGAGCAGTACTTC. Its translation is CASSLGETTSGRREQYF.

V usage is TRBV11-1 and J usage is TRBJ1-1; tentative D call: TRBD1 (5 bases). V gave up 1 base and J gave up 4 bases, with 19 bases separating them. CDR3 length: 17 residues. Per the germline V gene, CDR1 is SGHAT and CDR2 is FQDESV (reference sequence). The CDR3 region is CASSLDPAPQVPTEAFF. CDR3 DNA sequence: TGTGCCAGCAGCTTAGATCCCGCCCCACAGGTTCCCACTGAAGCTTTCTTT.

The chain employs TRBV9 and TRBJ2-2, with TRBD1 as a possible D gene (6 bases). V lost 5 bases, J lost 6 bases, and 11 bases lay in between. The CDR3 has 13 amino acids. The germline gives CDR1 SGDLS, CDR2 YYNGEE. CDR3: CASRKDSSGELFF. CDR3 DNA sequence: TGTGCCAGCAGAAAGGACAGCTCCGGGGAGCTGTTTTTT.

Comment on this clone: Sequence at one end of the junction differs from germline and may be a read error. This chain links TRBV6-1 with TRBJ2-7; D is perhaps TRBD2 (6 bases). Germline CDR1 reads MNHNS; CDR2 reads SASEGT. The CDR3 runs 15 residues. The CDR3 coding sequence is TGTGCCAGCAGGGAACACGGAGGGATCGGTTACGGGCAGTACTTC. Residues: CASREHGGIGYGQYF.

The CDR3 DNA reads TGTGCCTCCAAACCGACAGGACGACCGGGCACAGATACGCAGTATTTT. It codes for CASKPTGRPGTDTQYF. The V gene is TRBV15, the J gene TRBJ2-3; a weak D match, TRBD1 (6 bases). The V end lost 11 bases, the J end lost 1 base, and 22 bases lay between the germline ends. The CDR3 sequence is 16 residues long. Looked up from germline, CDR1 is LNHNV and CDR2 is YYDKDF (reference sequence). Using reference TRBV15 and TRBJ2-3 for the parts outside the CDR3, the full variable domain is DAMVIQNPRYQVTQFGKPVTLSCSQTLNHNVMYWYQQKSSQAPKLLFHYYDKDFNNEADTPDNFQSRRPNTSFCFLDIRSPGLGDTAMYLCASKPTGRPGTDTQYFGPGTRLTVL.

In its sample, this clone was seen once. CDR3 amino acids: CASGLTPGRENTGELFF. DNA of the CDR3: TGTGCCAGTGGACTAACCCCAGGCAGGGAGAACACCGGGGAGCTGTTTTTT. The chain uses TRBV9 and TRBJ2-2; D possibly corresponds to TRBD2 (6 bases). The germline gives CDR1 SGDLS, CDR2 YYNGEE. V was clipped by 8 bases and J by 1 base, with 21 bases between them. CDR3 length: 17 amino acids.

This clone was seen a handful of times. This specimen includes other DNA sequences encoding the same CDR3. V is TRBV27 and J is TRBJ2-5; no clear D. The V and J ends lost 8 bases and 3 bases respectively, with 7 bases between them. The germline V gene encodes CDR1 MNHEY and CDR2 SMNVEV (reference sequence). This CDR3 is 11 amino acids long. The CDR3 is CASGRKETQYF. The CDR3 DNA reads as TGTGCCAGCGGACGTAAAGAGACCCAGTACTTC.

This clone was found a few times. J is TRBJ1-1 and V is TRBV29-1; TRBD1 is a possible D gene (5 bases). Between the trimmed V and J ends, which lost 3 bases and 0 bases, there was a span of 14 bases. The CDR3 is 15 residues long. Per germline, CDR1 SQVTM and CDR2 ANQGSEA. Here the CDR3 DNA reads TGCAGCGTTGAGCACCGGGACGCGTTGAACACTGAAGCTTTCTTT. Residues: CSVEHRDALNTEAFF.

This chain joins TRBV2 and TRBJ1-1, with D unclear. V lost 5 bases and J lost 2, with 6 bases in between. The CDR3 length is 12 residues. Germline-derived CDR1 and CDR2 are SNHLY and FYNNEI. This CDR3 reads CASSYTNTEAFF. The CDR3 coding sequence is TGTGCCAGCAGTTATACTAACACTGAAGCTTTCTTT.

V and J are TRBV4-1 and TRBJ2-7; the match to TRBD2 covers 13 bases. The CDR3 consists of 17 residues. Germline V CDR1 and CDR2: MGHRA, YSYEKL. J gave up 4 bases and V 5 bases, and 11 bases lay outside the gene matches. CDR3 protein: CASSAISRTSGSYEQYF. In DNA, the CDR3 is TGCGCCAGCAGCGCTATATCACGGACTAGCGGGAGTTACGAGCAGTACTTC.

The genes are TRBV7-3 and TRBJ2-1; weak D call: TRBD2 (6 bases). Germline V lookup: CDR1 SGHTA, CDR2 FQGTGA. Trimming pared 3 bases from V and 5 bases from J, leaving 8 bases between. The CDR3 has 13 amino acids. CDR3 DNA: TGTGCCAGCAGCTTCGGGAGTAACAATGAGCAGTTCTTC. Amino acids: CASSFGSNNEQFF.

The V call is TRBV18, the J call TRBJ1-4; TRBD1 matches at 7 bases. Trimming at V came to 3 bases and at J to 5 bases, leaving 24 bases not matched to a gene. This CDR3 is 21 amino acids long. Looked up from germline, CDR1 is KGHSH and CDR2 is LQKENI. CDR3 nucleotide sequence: TGTGCCAGCTCACCTATTCTAATCCACATCTCACGGACAGGTTTCAATGAAAAACTGTTTTTT. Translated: CASSPILIHISRTGFNEKLFF.

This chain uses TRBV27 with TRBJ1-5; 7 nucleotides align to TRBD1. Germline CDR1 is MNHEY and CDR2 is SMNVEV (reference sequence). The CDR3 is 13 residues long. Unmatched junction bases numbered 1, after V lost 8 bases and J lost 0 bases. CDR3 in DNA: TGTGCCAGCTGGGACAGTAGCAATCAGCCCCAGCATTTT. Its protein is CASWDSSNQPQHF.

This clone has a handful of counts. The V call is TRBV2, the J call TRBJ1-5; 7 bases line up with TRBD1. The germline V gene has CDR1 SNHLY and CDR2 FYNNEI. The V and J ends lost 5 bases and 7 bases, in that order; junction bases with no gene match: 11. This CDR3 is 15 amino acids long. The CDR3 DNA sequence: TGTGCCAGCAGTAGACAGGGATTAACAATCCAGCCCCAGCATTTT. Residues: CASSRQGLTIQPQHF.

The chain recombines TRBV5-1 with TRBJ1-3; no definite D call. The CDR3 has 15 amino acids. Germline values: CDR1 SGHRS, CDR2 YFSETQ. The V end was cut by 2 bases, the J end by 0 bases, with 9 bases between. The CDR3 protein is CASSLGPPSGNTIYF. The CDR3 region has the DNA TGCGCCAGCAGCTTAGGACCCCCCTCTGGAAACACCATATATTTT. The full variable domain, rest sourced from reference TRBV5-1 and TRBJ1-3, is KAGVTQTPRYLIKTRGQQVTLSCSPISGHRSVSWYQQTPGQGLQFLFEYFSETQRNKGNFPGRFSGRQFSNSRSEMNVSTLELGDSALYLCASSLGPPSGNTIYFGEGSWLTVV.

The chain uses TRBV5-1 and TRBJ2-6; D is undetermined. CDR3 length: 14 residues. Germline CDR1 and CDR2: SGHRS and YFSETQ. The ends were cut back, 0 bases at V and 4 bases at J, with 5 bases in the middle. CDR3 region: CASSLVGGANVLTF. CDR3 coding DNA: TGCGCCAGCAGCTTGGTCGGCGGGGCCAACGTCCTGACTTTC.